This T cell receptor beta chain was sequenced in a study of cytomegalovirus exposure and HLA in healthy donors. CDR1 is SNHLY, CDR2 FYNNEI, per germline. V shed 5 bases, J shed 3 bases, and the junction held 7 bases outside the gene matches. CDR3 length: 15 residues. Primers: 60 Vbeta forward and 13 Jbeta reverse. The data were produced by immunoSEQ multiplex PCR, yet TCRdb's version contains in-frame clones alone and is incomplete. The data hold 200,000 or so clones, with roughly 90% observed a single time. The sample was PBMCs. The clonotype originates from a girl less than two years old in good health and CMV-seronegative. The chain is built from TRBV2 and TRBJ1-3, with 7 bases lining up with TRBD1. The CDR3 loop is CASSFDQGVGNTIYF. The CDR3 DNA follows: TGTGCCAGCAGTTTTGATCAGGGGGTTGGAAACACCATATATTTT.